This T cell receptor (beta chain) was identified in a study of cytomegalovirus exposure and HLA in healthy donors. Overall study context: Across more than 350 genotyped donors, 65% to 90% landed in the Caucasian-associated ancestry cluster. Study-level results: A later analysis showed that HLA-associated TCR beta chains had undergone more clonal expansion than equally common others. A later analysis associated 16,951 TCR beta sequences with HLA alleles at a 0.05 false discovery rate.

The PCR contained 60 Vbeta and 13 Jbeta primers. TCRdb's table, derived via immunoSEQ multiplex PCR, lists solely in-frame clones and lacks some. In the table there are over 30,000 clones, 55% to 80% of which are singletons. CDR3 length: 19 residues. The trim removed 2 bases at V and 0 bases at J, leaving 9 bases unmatched. As concerns this clone: What it recognizes is unknown.

Sequenced input: PBMCs. This sequence joins TRBV23-1 and TRBJ2-1, with 11 bases that match TRBD2. TRBV23-1 is placed among ORFs of uncertain function. The sequence derives from a man in his forties in good health and CMV-seropositive. The CDR3 DNA follows: TGCGCCAGCAGTCAACCTCGCACTAGCGGGGGATTCTCCTACAATGAGCAGTTCTTC. Encoded protein: CASSQPRTSGGFSYNEQFF.